This TCR beta chain is drawn from a study of T cells in tuberculosis. General study findings and limits: GMM-specific TCRs were nearer to active tuberculosis alpha repertoires, suggesting expansion.

Data came from immunoSEQ multiplex PCR; TCRdb stores just in-frame clones and leaves some out. Seen here are tens of thousands of clones, about 85% observed once, and the top ten hold less than 6.5%. As for time point: new active TB diagnosis, blood taken before or within 7 days of starting treatment. Included patients were adults of at least 18, HIV-seronegative, South African. Positive smear microscopy and/or M. tuberculosis culture confirmed active disease. Turning to this clone: Its specificity is unknown.

The ends lost 8 bases at V and 0 bases at J; junction bases unmatched: 2. This CDR3 is 15 amino acids long. Germline V gene lookup returns CDR1 MDHEN and CDR2 SYDVKM. The chain uses TRBV28 and TRBJ2-1; 12 nucleotides match TRBD2. This clonotype was obtained from an adult with tuberculosis. Sequences were derived from PBMCs, sampled at tuberculosis diagnosis. The DNA of the CDR3 is TGTGCCAGCTTGACTAGCGGGAGCTCCTACAATGAGCAGTTCTTC. It translates to CASLTSGSSYNEQFF.